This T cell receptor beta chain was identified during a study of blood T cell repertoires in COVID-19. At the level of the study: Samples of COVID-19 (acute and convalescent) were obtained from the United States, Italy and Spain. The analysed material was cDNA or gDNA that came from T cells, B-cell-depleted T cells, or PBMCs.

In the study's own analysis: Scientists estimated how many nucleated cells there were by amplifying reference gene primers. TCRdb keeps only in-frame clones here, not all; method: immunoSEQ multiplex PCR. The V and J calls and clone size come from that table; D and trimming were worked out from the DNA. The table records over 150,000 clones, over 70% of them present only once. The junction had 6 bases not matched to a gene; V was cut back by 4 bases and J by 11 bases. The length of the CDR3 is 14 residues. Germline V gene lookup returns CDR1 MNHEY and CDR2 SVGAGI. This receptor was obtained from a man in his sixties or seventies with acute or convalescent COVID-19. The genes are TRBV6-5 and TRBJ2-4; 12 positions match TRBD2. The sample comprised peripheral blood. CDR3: CASSSSGGVSVQYF. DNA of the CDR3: TGTGCCAGCAGTTCTAGCGGGGGGGTTTCGGTTCAGTACTTC.